This TCR beta chain was sequenced during a study of T cell responses to AZD1222 COVID-19 vaccine (dated by TCRdb to about 2021). Background for the entire study: TCR sequencing covered over 230 trial participants: about 210 given two doses of AZD1222 and 26 given two doses of MenACWY control vaccine. Trial participants were enrolled by age into 18-55, 56-69 and 70-plus year subgroups, with 148, 28 and 57 TCR-sequenced participants respectively. Study-wide findings and limitations: A significant rise in spike-specific TCR breadth and depth was observed after two AZD1222 doses relative to day 0 and relative to MenACWY recipients. Conclusions about previously exposed vaccinees are limited, since just 5 or 6 AZD1222 recipients were seropositive for SARS-CoV-2 at baseline. Vaccine-associated CD4 TCRs spanned the whole spike protein, with dominant responses in regions 160-218 and 743-854. Because no samples from the day 14 peak response were available, repertoires could be characterized only after the peak T cell response. In the small 56-69-year group, the increase in depth fell short of significance, most likely because of low power. Participants were mostly white British and included more females than males, and it was suggested by the authors that clonal diversity may have been underestimated. Epitopes outside the regions mutated in the B.1.351 and B.1.1.7 variants were reportedly recognized by nearly half of the unique spike-specific TCRs.

The label giving this sample's time point can be read as: about 28 days (+/-7) after the second vaccine dose. AZD1222 recipients given second doses at about 4 weeks or at about 12 weeks were pooled, since spike-specific TCR depth and breadth were not found to differ between the two schedules. Samples from vaccinated people were obtained from the UK trials COV001 and COV002, which included a single-blind randomized controlled phase 2/3 trial of AZD1222 (ChAdOx1 nCoV-19) in healthy adults. For TCRbeta chain sequencing, PBMC samples from trial participants were taken at day 0 and at day 28 after the second dose. In the case of this clone: It has no known antigen specificity. No base-level quality is on record; no much larger clone is a single base apart.

The CDR3 regions of human TCRbeta chains were analyzed by immunosequencing. In the source study's methods: Repertoire TCRs were checked for matches against a reference library of SARS-CoV-2-specific TCRs that had been generated using the MIRA antigen-specificity platform. Breadth was defined as the fraction of unique TCRs that were SARS-CoV-2-associated. Depth was defined as the fraction of total T cells that were SARS-CoV-2-associated. Each spike-specific TCR was assigned to its reactive spike region and to a CD4 or CD8 class using the MIRA data. Log10-transformed breadth and depth values were compared by one-way ANOVA with Sidak's multiple comparisons tests. The table was pulled from immuneACCESS by TCRdb, which kept in-frame rearrangements only. Such tables lose some clones; where checked, under half of the loss comes from unresolved V genes, and the rest has no known cause. V, J and clone size were drawn from that table, and D and trimming were deduced from the DNA. The sample table contains under 140,000 clones; only one count was recorded for approximately 94% of them. The leading ten clones occupy roughly 3.1% of the sample.

From the cysteine up to the phenylalanine, the CDR3 has a length of 14 residues. The read is trimmed to its CDR3 DNA, 42 bases read in frame from base 1. A distance of 14 bases separates the germline ends of V and J, which lose 5 bases and 7 bases respectively. Per the germline V gene, KGHSH is the CDR1 and LQKENI is the CDR2. The chain uses TRBV18 and TRBJ1-4, with a tentative D gene TRBD1 over 5 matching bases. The clonotype was recovered from an adult who received the AZD1222 COVID-19 vaccine. The starting material was peripheral blood, obtained 28 days after the second AZD1222 dose. The CDR3: CASSSLVQGEKLFF. The DNA sequence is as follows: TGTGCCAGCTCATCACTCGTGCAGGGTGAAAAACTGTTTTTT.